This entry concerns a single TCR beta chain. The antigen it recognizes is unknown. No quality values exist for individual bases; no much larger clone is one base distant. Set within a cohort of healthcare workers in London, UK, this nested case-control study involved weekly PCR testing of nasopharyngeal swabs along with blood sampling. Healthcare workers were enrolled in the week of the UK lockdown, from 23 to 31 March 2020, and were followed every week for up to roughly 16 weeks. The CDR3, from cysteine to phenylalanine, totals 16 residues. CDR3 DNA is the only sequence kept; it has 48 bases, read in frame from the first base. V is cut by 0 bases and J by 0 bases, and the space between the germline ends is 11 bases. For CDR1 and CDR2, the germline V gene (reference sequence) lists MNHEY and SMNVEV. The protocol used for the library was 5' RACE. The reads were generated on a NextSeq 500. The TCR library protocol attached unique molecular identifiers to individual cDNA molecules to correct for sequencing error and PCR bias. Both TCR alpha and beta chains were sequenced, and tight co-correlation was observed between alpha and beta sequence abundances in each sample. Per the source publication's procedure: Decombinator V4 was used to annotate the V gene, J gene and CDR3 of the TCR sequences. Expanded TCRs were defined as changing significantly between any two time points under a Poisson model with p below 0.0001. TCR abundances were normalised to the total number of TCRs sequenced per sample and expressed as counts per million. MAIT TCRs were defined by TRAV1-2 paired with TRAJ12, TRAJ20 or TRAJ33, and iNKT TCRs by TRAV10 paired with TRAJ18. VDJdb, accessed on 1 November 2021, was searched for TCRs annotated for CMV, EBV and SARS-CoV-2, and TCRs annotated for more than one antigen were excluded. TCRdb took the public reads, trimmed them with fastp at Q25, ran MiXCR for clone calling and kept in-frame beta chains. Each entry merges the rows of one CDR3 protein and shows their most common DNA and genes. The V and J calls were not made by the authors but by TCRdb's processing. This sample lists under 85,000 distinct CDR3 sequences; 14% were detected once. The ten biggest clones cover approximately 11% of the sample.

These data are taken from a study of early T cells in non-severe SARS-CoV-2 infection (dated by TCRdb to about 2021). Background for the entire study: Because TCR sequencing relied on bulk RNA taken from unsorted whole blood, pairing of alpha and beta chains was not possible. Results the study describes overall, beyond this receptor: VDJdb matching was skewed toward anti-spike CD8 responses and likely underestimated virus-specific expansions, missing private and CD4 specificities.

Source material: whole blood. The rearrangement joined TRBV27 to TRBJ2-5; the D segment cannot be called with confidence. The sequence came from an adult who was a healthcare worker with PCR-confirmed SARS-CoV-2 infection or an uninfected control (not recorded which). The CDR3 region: CASSLSPRQNQETQYF. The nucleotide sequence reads TGTGCCAGCAGTTTATCACCGAGACAAAACCAAGAGACCCAGTACTTC.